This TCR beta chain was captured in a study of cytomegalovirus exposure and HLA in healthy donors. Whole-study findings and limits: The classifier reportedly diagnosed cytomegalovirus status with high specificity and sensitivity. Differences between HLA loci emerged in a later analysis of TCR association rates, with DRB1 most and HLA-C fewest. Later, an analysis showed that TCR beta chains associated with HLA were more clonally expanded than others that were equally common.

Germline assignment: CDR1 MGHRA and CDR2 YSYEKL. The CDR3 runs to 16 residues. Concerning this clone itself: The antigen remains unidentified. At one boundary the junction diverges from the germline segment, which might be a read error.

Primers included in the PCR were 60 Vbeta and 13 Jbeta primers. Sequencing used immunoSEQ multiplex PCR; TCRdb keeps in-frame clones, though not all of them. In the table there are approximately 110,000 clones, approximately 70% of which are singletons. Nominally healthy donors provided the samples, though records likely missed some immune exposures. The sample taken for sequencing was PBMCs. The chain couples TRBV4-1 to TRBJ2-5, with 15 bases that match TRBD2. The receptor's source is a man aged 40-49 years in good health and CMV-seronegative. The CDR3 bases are TGCGCCAGCAGCCAAGACAGGAGCGGACTAGCGGGGGGGCAGGACTTC. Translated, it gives CASSQDRSGLAGGQDF.